Presented here are 17 T cell receptor beta chains from one specimen sequenced in a study of blood T cells in healthy people across ages. Combining a sample-barcoded 5' primer with a J-beta primer mix, a second PCR ran for about 6 to 12 cycles. TCRdb redid the calling of the 5' RACE reads with MiXCR, one entry per CDR3 protein. Found here are 750,000 to 1,000,000 distinct CDR3 sequences, 25% to 30% of them singletons; the top ten hold more than 8.5%. The sample also formed part of further work on T cells of mothers and their children.

The sequenced sample was blood. Receptor source: a woman aged 35 to 49 in good health.

This clonotype showed up just a few times. The chain joins TRBV5-1 to TRBJ1-2; D uncertain. Germline CDR1 is SGHRS and CDR2 is YFSETQ. Trimming pared 7 bases from V and 0 bases from J, leaving 13 bases between. The CDR3 contains 14 residues. CDR3 sequence: CASRYLEANYGYTF. The DNA for the CDR3 is TGCGCCAGCCGGTACTTGGAAGCTAACTATGGCTACACCTTC.

V gene TRBV4-2 combines with J gene TRBJ2-1; a weak D match, TRBD1 (6 bases). V lost 4 bases and J lost 5, with 21 bases in between. Germline CDR1 is LGHNA and CDR2 is YNFKEQ. The CDR3 runs 17 residues. CDR3 loop: CASSPQAIGRGHNEQFF. The CDR3 bases are TGTGCCAGCAGCCCTCAGGCCATTGGCAGGGGTCACAATGAGCAGTTCTTC.

As concerns this clonotype: One junction end disagrees with the germline gene, perhaps due to a read error. The gene calls are TRBV27 and TRBJ2-7; a weak D match, TRBD1 (5 bases). CDR1 MNHEY and CDR2 SMNVEV come from the germline V gene (reference sequence). The CDR3 is 12 amino acids. In DNA, the CDR3 is TGTGCCAGCAGTCTGAATGGACACCGGCAGCACTTC. Amino acid sequence: CASSLNGHRQHF.

With respect to this clonotype: One end of the junction varies from germline; a read error may be responsible. The V call is TRBV7-7, the J call TRBJ1-1; D is uncertain. Looked up from germline, CDR1 is SSHAT and CDR2 is FNYEAQ (reference sequence). The CDR3 loop spans 13 amino acids. The chain's CDR3 is CASSLTRKTEAFF. Here the CDR3 DNA reads TGTGCTAGCAGCTTGACCAGGAAGACTGAAGCTTTCTTT.

V gene TRBV7-2 combines with J gene TRBJ1-2, with a weak D call TRBD1 (6 bases). Trimming removed 7 bases at V and 0 bases at J, with 15 bases between. The CDR3 is 15 amino acids. Germline values: CDR1 SGHTA, CDR2 FQGNSA. The CDR3 loop reads CASNLQGLANYGYTF. The CDR3 DNA reads TGTGCCAGCAACCTACAGGGTTTAGCTAACTATGGCTACACCTTC.

This clonotype was found many times. The CDR3 DNA sequence: TGTGCCATCAGTGAGTCGGACAGAAATCAGCCCCAGCATTTT. This encodes CAISESDRNQPQHF. The V gene is TRBV10-3, the J gene TRBJ1-5; D may be TRBD1 (6 bases). The CDR3 runs 14 residues. The V gene's germline CDR1 is ENHRY and CDR2 SYGVKD. Trimming shortened V by 0 bases and J by 4 bases, and 7 bases separated the two germline ends.

In its sample, this clonotype was seen a few times. The V and J genes are TRBV5-1 and TRBJ1-1; 7 bases align to TRBD1. The germline CDR1 and CDR2 sequences are SGHRS and YFSETQ. V shed 5 bases and J 4 bases; nucleotides not matched to a gene: 11. This CDR3 contains 15 residues. The CDR3 spells CASRRQGPLRTEAFF. DNA for the CDR3: TGCGCCAGCAGACGACAGGGCCCTTTGCGCACTGAAGCTTTCTTT.

About this clonotype: Mismatch with germline at one junction end may stem from a read error. This chain links TRBV7-3 with TRBJ2-2, with a tentative D call TRBD2 (6 bases). The V gene's germline CDR1 is SGHTA and CDR2 FQGTGA. This CDR3 contains 15 residues. CDR3 protein: CATAREAGATEELFF. The CDR3 region has the DNA TGTGCCACCGCCAGGGAGGCGGGCGCCACCGAGGAGCTGTTTTTT.

This clonotype was detected only once. The genes are TRBV12-3 or TRBV12-4 and TRBJ1-2, with 9 positions matching TRBD1. This CDR3 contains 15 residues. Unmatched junction bases numbered 5, after V lost 1 base and J lost 5 bases. This chain's CDR3 is CASSLGIDRGYGYTF. CDR3 in DNA: TGTGCCAGCAGTTTAGGCATCGACAGGGGGTATGGCTACACCTTC.

CDR3 sequence reads: CASSYVQGYNSPLHF. CDR3 nucleotide sequence: TGTGCCAGCAGTTACGTACAGGGGTATAATTCACCCCTCCACTTT. V is TRBV6-2 or TRBV6-3 and J is TRBJ1-6; 7 bases fit TRBD1. V was pared by 2 bases and J by 4 bases, with 2 bases of the junction left unmatched. The CDR3 length is 15 residues. Germline assignment: CDR1 MNHEY and CDR2 SVGEGT.

V usage is TRBV15 and J usage is TRBJ2-4; no clear D gene. The CDR3 runs 11 residues. The V gene's germline CDR1 is LNHNV and CDR2 YYDKDF (reference sequence). V was shortened by 5 bases and J by 4 bases, with 3 bases between the two germline ends. The CDR3 spells CATSRKNIQYF. The CDR3 DNA is TGTGCCACCAGCCGTAAAAACATTCAGTACTTC.

As concerns this clonotype: The junction departs from germline at one end; a sequencing error may be responsible. The rearrangement joins TRBV5-1 to TRBJ1-2; the D is unclear. The V gene's germline CDR1 is SGHRS and CDR2 YFSETQ. CDR3 size: 15 residues. CDR3 sequence reads: CASSLAEPGNYGYTF. The CDR3 nucleotides read TGTGCCAGCAGCTTGGCCGAACCCGGGAACTATGGCTACACCTTC.

The V gene is TRBV7-2, the J gene TRBJ2-5; 9 bases are a match to TRBD2. The CDR3 has 16 amino acids. Trimming cost V 1 base and J 11 bases; bases outside gene matches: 14. CDR1 SGHTA and CDR2 FQGNSA come from the germline V gene. The CDR3 bases are TGTGCCAGCAGCTTAGTAACGTTAGCGGGGGCTAGTGAGCAGTACTTC. Protein product: CASSLVTLAGASEQYF.

V is TRBV5-6 and J is TRBJ2-5; 7 bases match TRBD1. Per the germline V gene, CDR1 is SGHDT and CDR2 is YYEEEE. The V segment lost 3 bases and the J segment 5 bases; nucleotides outside the gene matches: 10. The CDR3 totals 15 residues. DNA of the CDR3: TGTGCCAGCAGCTCGCATTGGGACAGTGAGGAGACCCAGTACTTC. It translates to CASSSHWDSEETQYF.

This clonotype was observed many times. The rearrangement joins TRBV9 to TRBJ2-3, with D hard to call. CDR1 is SGDLS and CDR2 is YYNGEE in the germline V gene. The CDR3 contains 14 residues. The ends were cut back, 0 bases at V and 0 bases at J, with 5 bases in the middle. CDR3 protein: CASSVGGSTDTQYF. In DNA form, the CDR3 reads TGTGCCAGCAGCGTAGGTGGCAGCACAGATACGCAGTATTTT.

The rearrangement joins TRBV5-4 to TRBJ2-5; 7 positions match TRBD2. The CDR3 consists of 14 residues. Looked up from germline, CDR1 is SGHNT and CDR2 is YYREEE (reference sequence). Unmatched junction bases numbered 5, after V lost 4 bases and J lost 2 bases. In DNA, the CDR3 is TGTGCCAGCAGCGTCTGGGGGGGGCAAGAGACCCAGTACTTC. This gives the protein CASSVWGGQETQYF.

This clonotype has a handful of counts. The CDR3 sequence is CASSQVGWSTDTQYF. CDR3 in DNA: TGTGCCAGCAGCCAAGTTGGTTGGTCAACAGATACGCAGTATTTT. The rearrangement joins TRBV14 to TRBJ2-3; D not resolved. Trimming left V 1 base short and J 3 bases short, with 11 bases between. CDR1 is SGHDN, CDR2 FVKESK, per germline. The CDR3 consists of 15 residues.